This T cell receptor (beta chain) appears in the sequencing data of a study of T-cell reconstitution after alpha-beta-depleted transplantation in children. Study-level results: Reports say that about two months after transplant, the alpha-beta T cells came out of several hundred graft clones that had expanded. A year post-transplant, T-cell counts and diversity derived mostly from newly produced T cells. Surviving recipient T cells and thymic progenitors produced the high day-60 TCRbeta diversity seen in some patients.

Trimming at V came to 0 bases and at J to 7 bases, leaving 13 bases not matched to a gene. Germline values: CDR1 ENHRY, CDR2 SYGVKD. The CDR3 length is 18 residues. Points on this clonotype: What it binds is unknown.

A TCRbeta library incorporating unique molecular identifiers was prepared. TCRdb reanalysed the PCR reads using MiXCR and keeps one entry per CDR3 protein. The data show around 440,000 distinct CDR3 sequences, with 15% to 20% seen just once and 29% held by the top ten. This sample comprised PBMCs, mostly from graft donor cells, obtained 360 days after TCRalphabeta/CD19-depleted stem cell transplant. This clonotype was sampled from a boy less than two years old who had a stem cell transplant for Wiskott-Aldrich syndrome, so the T cells may come from the graft donor. The gene calls are TRBV10-3 and TRBJ2-1, with TRBD1 identical over 9 bases. CDR3 in DNA: TGTGCCATCAGTGAGTCGGGGACAGGGAATGGTCTTAGGAATGAGCAGTTCTTC. It specifies CAISESGTGNGLRNEQFF.